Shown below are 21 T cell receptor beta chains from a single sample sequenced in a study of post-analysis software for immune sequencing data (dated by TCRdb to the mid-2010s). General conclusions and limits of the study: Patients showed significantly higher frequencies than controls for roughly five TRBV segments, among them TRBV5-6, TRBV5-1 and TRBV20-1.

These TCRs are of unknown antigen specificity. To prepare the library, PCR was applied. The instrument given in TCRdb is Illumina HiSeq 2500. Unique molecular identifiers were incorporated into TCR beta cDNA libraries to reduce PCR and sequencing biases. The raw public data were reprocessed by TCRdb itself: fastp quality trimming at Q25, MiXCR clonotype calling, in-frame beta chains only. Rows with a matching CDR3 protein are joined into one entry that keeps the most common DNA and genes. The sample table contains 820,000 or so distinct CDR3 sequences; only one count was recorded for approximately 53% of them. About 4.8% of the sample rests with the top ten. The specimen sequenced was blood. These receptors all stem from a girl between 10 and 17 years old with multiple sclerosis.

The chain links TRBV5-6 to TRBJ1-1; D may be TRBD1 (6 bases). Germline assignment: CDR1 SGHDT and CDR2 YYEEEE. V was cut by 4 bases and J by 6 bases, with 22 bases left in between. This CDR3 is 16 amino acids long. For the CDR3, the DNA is TGTGCCAGCAGCCCTCTGTGGAGGGGGGAGCATGCTGAAGCTTTCTTT. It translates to CASSPLWRGEHAEAFF.

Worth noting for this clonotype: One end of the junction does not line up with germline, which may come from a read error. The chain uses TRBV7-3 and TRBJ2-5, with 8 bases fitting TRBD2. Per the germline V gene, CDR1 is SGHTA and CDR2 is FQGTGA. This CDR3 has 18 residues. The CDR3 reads CVSSPLGLKRGTEETQYF. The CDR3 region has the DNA TGTGTCAGCAGCCCGCTTGGGCTTAAGCGGGGGACTGAGGAGACCCAGTACTTC. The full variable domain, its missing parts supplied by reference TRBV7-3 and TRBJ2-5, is GAGVSQTPSNKVTEKGKYVELRCDPISGHTALYWYRQSLGQGPEFLIYFQGTGAADDSGLPNDRFFAVRPEGSVSTLKIQRTERGDSAVYLCVSSPLGLKRGTEETQYFGPGTRLLVL.

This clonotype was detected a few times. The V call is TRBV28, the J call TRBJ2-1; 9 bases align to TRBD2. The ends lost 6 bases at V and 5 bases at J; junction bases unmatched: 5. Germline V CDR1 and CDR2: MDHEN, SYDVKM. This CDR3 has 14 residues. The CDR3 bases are TGTGCCAGCAGGCCGGGACTAGCCAACAATGAGCAGTTCTTC. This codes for CASRPGLANNEQFF.

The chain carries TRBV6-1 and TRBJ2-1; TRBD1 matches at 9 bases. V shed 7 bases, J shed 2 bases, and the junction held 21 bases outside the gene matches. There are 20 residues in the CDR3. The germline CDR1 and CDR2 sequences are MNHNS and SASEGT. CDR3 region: CASMKFRDRVGPRAYNEQFF. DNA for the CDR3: TGTGCCAGCATGAAATTCCGGGACAGGGTTGGCCCCAGGGCCTACAATGAGCAGTTCTTC.

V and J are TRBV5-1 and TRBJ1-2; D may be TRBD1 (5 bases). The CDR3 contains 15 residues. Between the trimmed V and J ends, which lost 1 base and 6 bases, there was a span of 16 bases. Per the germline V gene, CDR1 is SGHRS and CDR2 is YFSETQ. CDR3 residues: CASSLHLGLPNGYTF. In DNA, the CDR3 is TGCGCCAGCAGCTTGCATCTGGGACTTCCGAATGGCTACACCTTC.

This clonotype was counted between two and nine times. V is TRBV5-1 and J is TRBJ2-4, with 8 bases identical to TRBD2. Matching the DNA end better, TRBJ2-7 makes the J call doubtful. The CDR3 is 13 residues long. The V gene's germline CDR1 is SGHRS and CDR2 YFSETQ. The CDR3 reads CASSQIAGNEQYF. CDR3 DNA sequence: TGCGCCAGCAGCCAAATAGCGGGGAACGAGCAGTACTTC.

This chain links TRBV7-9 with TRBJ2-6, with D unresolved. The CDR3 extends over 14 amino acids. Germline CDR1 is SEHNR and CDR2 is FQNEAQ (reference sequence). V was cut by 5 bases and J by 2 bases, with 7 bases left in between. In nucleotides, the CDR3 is TGTGCCAGCAGCGGGAATACTGGGGCCAACGTCCTGACTTTC. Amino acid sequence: CASSGNTGANVLTF.

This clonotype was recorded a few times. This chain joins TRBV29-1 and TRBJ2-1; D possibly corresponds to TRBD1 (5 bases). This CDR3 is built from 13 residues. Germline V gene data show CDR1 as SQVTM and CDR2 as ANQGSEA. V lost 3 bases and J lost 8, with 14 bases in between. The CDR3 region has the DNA TGCAGCGTTGAGCAACAGGTCGCCCATGAGCAGTTCTTC. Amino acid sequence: CSVEQQVAHEQFF.

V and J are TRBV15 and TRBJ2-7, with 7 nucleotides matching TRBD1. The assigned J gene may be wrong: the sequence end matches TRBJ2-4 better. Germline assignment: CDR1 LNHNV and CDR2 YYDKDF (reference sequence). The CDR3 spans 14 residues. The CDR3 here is CATTGTERRNIQYF. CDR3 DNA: TGTGCCACGACAGGGACCGAGCGGAGAAACATTCAGTACTTC.

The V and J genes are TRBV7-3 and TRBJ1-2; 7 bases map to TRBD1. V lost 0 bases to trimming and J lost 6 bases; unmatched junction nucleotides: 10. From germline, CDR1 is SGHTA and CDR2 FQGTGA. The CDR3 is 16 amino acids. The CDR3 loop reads CASSLTERGRLDGYTF. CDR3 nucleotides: TGTGCCAGCAGCTTAACGGAGAGGGGGCGTCTAGATGGCTACACCTTC. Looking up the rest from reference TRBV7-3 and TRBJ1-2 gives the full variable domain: GAGVSQTPSNKVTEKGKYVELRCDPISGHTALYWYRQSLGQGPEFLIYFQGTGAADDSGLPNDRFFAVRPEGSVSTLKIQRTERGDSAVYLCASSLTERGRLDGYTFGSGTRLTVV.

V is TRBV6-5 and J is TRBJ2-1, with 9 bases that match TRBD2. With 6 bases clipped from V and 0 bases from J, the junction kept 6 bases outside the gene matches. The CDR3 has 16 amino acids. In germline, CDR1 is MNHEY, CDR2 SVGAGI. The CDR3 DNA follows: TGTGCCAGCAGGGGTAGCGGGGGACGCTCCTACAATGAGCAGTTCTTC. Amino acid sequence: CASRGSGGRSYNEQFF.

The CDR3 bases are TGCAGTGCTAGAGATTTGAATGCTAATGAGCAGTTCTTC. It specifies CSARDLNANEQFF. The chain joins TRBV20-1 to TRBJ2-1; D is undetermined. The CDR3 sequence is 13 residues long. Germline loops: CDR1 DFQATT, CDR2 SNEGSKA (reference sequence). Trimming removed 0 bases from V and 7 bases from J, with 10 bases in between.

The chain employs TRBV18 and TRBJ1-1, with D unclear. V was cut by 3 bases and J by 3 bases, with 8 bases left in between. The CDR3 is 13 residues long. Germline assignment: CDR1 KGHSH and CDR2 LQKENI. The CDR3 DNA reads TGTGCCAGCTCACCCGGAGGAGACACTGAAGCTTTCTTT. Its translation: CASSPGGDTEAFF. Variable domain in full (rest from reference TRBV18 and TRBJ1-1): NAGVMQNPRHLVRRRGQEARLRCSPMKGHSHVYWYRQLPEEGLKFMVYLQKENIIDESGMPKERFSAEFPKEGPSILRIQQVVRGDSAAYFCASSPGGDTEAFFGQGTRLTVV.

DNA of the CDR3: TGCGCCAGCAGCTTTCGTCCGGACGCAGCGGGAGGATACGAGCAGTACTTC. This sequence encodes CASSFRPDAAGGYEQYF. The V and J genes are TRBV5-1 and TRBJ2-7; the match to TRBD2 covers 9 bases. Losses at the gene ends were 2 bases for V and 4 bases for J; bases not matched to a gene: 13. Germline V gene lookup returns CDR1 SGHRS and CDR2 YFSETQ. CDR3 length: 17 amino acids.

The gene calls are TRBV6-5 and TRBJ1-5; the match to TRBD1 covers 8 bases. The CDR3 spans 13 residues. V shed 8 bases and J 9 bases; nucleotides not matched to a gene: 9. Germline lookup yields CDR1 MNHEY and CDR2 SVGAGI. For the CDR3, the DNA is TGTGCCAGCGGACAGGGTTCGGATCGGCCCCAGCATTTT. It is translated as CASGQGSDRPQHF.

This chain's CDR3 is CASSFSRGSGSANSYEQYF. In DNA form, the CDR3 reads TGTGCCAGCAGCTTTAGTAGGGGTTCCGGGAGTGCTAACTCCTACGAGCAGTACTTC. The V gene is TRBV11-2, the J gene TRBJ2-4, with D perhaps matching TRBD2 (6 bases). The J call is uncertain, as TRBJ2-7 better fits the DNA end. Per germline, CDR1 SGHAT and CDR2 FQNNGV. The CDR3 spans 19 residues.

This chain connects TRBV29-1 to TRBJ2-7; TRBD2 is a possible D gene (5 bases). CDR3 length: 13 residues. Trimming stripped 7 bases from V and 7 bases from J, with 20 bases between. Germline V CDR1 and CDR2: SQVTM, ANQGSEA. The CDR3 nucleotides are TGCAGCGCAATCGGGGAAAACTCGAGAGAGCAGTACTTC. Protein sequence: CSAIGENSREQYF.

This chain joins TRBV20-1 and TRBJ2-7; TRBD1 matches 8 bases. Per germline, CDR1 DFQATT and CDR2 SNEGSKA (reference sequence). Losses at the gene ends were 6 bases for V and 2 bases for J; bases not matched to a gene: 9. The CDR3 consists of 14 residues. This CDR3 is CSALPGQDTYEQYF. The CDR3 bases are TGCAGTGCCCTACCGGGACAGGATACCTACGAGCAGTACTTC.

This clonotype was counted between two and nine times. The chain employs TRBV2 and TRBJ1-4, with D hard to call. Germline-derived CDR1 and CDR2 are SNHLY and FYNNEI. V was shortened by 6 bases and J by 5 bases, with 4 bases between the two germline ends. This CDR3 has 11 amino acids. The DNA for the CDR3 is TGTGCCAGCAGAGAGAATGAAAAACTGTTTTTT. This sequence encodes CASRENEKLFF.

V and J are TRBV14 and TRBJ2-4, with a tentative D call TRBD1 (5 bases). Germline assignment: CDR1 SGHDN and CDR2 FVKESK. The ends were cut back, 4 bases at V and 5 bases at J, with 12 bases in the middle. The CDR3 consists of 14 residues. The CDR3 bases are TGTGCCAGCAGCCTCCGACCCAGGGAAAACATTCAGTACTTC. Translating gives CASSLRPRENIQYF. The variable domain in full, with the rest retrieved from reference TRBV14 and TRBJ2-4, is EAGVTQFPSHSVIEKGQTVTLRCDPISGHDNLYWYRRVMGKEIKFLLHFVKESKQDESGMPNNRFLAERTGGTYSTLKVQPAELEDSGVYFCASSLRPRENIQYFGAGTRLSVL.

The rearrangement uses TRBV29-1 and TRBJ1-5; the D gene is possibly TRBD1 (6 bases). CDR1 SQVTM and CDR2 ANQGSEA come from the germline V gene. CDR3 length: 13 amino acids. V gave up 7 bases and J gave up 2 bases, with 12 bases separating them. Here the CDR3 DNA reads TGCAGCGCGACAGGAATCGGCAATCAGCCCCAGCATTTT. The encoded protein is CSATGIGNQPQHF.